The 10 T cell receptor beta chains reported below all come from one sample, sequenced in a study of blood T cells in healthy people across ages. Through a sample-barcoded 5' primer and a J-beta primer mix, a second PCR was run for roughly 6 to 12 cycles. TCRdb used MiXCR to reprocess the 5' RACE reads, holding one entry per CDR3 protein. Among around 1,900,000 distinct CDR3 sequences listed, 30% to 40% were seen once. Sequencing was done on a sample of blood. These receptors all stem from a human donor in good health.

V usage is TRBV29-1 and J usage is TRBJ2-3; tentative D call: TRBD2 (6 bases). CDR3 length equals 14 residues. Between the trimmed V and J ends, which lost 6 bases and 4 bases, there was a span of 17 bases. Germline lookup yields CDR1 SQVTM and CDR2 ANQGSEA. For the CDR3, the DNA is TGCAGCGTGGGGGGACCGGAGTCCGCAGATACGCAGTATTTT. Translating gives CSVGGPESADTQYF.

V gene TRBV15 combines with J gene TRBJ2-7; D not certain. In germline, CDR1 is LNHNV, CDR2 YYDKDF (reference sequence). The CDR3 consists of 14 residues. V gave up 5 bases and J gave up 5 bases, with 16 bases separating them. CDR3 nucleotides: TGTGCCACCAGCGCCGCGGTGTCTCTTGACGAGCAGTACTTC. This codes for CATSAAVSLDEQYF.

The sample holds a few counts of this clonotype. The gene calls are TRBV5-1 and TRBJ2-2; 8 bases agree with TRBD1. The junction had 7 bases not matched to a gene; V was cut back by 2 bases and J by 4 bases. CDR1 is SGHRS and CDR2 is YFSETQ in the germline V gene. CDR3 length: 16 residues. Here the CDR3 DNA reads TGCGCCAGCAGCTTCCTCGCTGGACAGGGCACCGGGGAGCTGTTTTTT. Translated: CASSFLAGQGTGELFF.

The J gene is TRBJ2-7, the V gene TRBV7-2; D is perhaps TRBD1 (6 bases). V lost 5 bases, J lost 6 bases, and 17 bases lay in between. Germline V lookup: CDR1 SGHTA, CDR2 FQGNSA. This CDR3 is 14 amino acids long. As DNA, the CDR3 is TGTGCCAGCAGCCATTCCGGACAGTCGCGCGAGCAGTACTTC. Encoded protein: CASSHSGQSREQYF.

The chain couples TRBV7-2 to TRBJ2-5; 7 bases line up with TRBD1. The ends lost 5 bases at V and 5 bases at J; junction bases unmatched: 17. The CDR3 is made up of 17 amino acids. The germline V gene encodes CDR1 SGHTA and CDR2 FQGNSA. Here the CDR3 reads CASSPARETGIVETQYF. The CDR3 region has the DNA TGTGCCAGCAGCCCCGCGAGGGAGACAGGGATTGTCGAGACCCAGTACTTC.

This clonotype was counted between two and nine times. The gene calls are TRBV20-1 and TRBJ2-7; D uncertain. This CDR3 comprises 12 residues. Germline CDR1 is DFQATT and CDR2 is SNEGSKA (reference sequence). The V and J ends lost 6 bases and 2 bases respectively, with 11 bases between them. The CDR3 DNA sequence: TGCAGTGCCACCGGGCAAACCTACGAGCAGTACTTC. This encodes CSATGQTYEQYF.

The chain joins TRBV6-2 or TRBV6-3 to TRBJ2-7; no reliable D call. V gave up 3 bases and J gave up 1 base, with 16 bases separating them. From germline, CDR1 is MNHEY and CDR2 SVGEGT. CDR3 length: 16 amino acids. The CDR3 nucleotides are TGTGCCAGCAGTTATCCAGTACTAACGGTATCCTACGAGCAGTACTTC. Translated: CASSYPVLTVSYEQYF.

V gene TRBV3-1 combines with J gene TRBJ2-1, with D possibly matching TRBD2 (5 bases). The DNA end is more similar to TRBJ2-7, so the J call may be wrong. The V gene's germline CDR1 is LGHDT and CDR2 YNNKEL (reference sequence). The CDR3 extends over 13 amino acids. CDR3 residues: CASSQAGRTEQYF. DNA for the CDR3: TGTGCCAGCAGCCAAGCGGGGAGAACCGAGCAGTACTTC.

A few counts support this clonotype. The chain uses TRBV3-1 and TRBJ2-5, with D perhaps TRBD1 or TRBD2 (5 bases each). Germline-derived CDR1 and CDR2 are LGHDT and YNNKEL (reference sequence). The V gene lost 0 bases and the J gene lost 5 bases, with 10 bases spanning the gap. The CDR3 is made up of 14 amino acids. DNA for the CDR3: TGTGCCAGCAGCCAAGAGGGGGATTTGGAGACCCAGTACTTC. Translating gives CASSQEGDLETQYF.

V and J are TRBV7-2 and TRBJ2-1; D is perhaps TRBD1 or TRBD2 (5 bases each). This CDR3 has 14 residues. Per the germline V gene, CDR1 is SGHTA and CDR2 is FQGNSA. The ends were cut back, 2 bases at V and 5 bases at J, with 10 bases in the middle. The CDR3 nucleotides read TGTGCCAGCAGCTTAATGGGGGTCCACAATGAGCAGTTCTTC. Residues: CASSLMGVHNEQFF.